This T cell receptor (beta chain) appears in the sequencing data of a study of blood T cell repertoires in COVID-19. Overall study: The origin of the acute and convalescent COVID-19 samples was the United States, Italy and Spain.

Germline CDR1 and CDR2: MNHEY and SMNVEV (reference sequence). Trimming cost V 3 bases and J 0 bases, with 15 bases left between them. This CDR3 has 17 residues. Here immunoSEQ multiplex PCR was the method, and the copy in TCRdb shows in-frame clones only, minus some. This table has about 150,000 clones, around 87% appearing once. The specimen was peripheral blood. The sequence was obtained from a man older than 75 with acute or convalescent COVID-19. This chain connects TRBV27 to TRBJ1-5; a weak D match, TRBD1 (6 bases). In DNA, the CDR3 is TGTGCCAGCAGTTTGCGCGGACAGCTTTATAGCAATCAGCCCCAGCATTTT. It codes for CASSLRGQLYSNQPQHF.